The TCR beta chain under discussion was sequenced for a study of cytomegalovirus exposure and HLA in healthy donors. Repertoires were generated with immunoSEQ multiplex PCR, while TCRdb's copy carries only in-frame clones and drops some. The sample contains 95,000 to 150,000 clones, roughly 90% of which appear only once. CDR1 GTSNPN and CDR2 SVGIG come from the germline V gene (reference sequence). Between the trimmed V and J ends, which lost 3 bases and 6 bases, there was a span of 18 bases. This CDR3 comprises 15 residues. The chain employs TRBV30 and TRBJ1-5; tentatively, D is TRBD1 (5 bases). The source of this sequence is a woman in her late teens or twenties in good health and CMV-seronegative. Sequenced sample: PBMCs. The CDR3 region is CAWSTTGVMSQPQHF. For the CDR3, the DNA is TGTGCCTGGAGCACCACAGGTGTGATGAGTCAGCCCCAGCATTTT.